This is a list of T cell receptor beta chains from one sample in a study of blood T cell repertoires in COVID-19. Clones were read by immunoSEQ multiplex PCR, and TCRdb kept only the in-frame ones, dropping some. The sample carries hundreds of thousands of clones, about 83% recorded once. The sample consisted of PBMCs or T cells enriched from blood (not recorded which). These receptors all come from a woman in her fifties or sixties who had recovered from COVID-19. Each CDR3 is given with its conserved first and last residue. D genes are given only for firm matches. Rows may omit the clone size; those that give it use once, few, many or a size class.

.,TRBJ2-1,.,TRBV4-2,TGTGCCAGCAGCCAAGAGGGTTCTAAACAGGGACAGCAGTTCTTC,CASSQEGSKQGQQFF
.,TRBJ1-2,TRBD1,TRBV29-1,TGCAGCGTTGAAGATCTGGACAGGGTGTATGGCTACACCTTC,CSVEDLDRVYGYTF
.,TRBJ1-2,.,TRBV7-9,TGTGCCAGCAGCTTAGGACAGCCAGATGGCTACACCTTC,CASSLGQPDGYTF
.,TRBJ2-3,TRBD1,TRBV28,TGTGCCAGCACCCTCCAGGGGGCGGATACGCAGTATTTT,CASTLQGADTQYF
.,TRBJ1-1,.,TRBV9,TGTGCCAGCAGCGCCGGGAGAGGTCGCGGGGACGTGGACACTGAAGCTTTCTTT,CASSAGRGRGDVDTEAFF
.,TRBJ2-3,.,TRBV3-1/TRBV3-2,TGTGCCAGCAGCCAAGGACACGTGACGGGCACAGATACGCAGTATTTT,CASSQGHVTGTDTQYF
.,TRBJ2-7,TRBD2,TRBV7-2,TGTGCCAGCAGCTTGAGGACGGGGGGCTCCTACGAGCAGTACTTC,CASSLRTGGSYEQYF
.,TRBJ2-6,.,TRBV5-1,TGCGCCAGCAGCTTGGTGGGCAGGGTGACCAGCAGCTCTGGGGCCAACGTCCTGACTTTC,CASSLVGRVTSSSGANVLTF
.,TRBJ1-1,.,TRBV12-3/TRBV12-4,TGTGCCAGCAGTTTCCCCGGGTGGACTGAAGCTTTCTTT,CASSFPGWTEAFF
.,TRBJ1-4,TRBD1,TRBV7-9,TGTGCCAGCAGCTCCTCGACAGGGCTTAACGAAAAACTGTTTTTT,CASSSSTGLNEKLFF
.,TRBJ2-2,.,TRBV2,TGTGCCAGCAGTGATCCAGGGGGGTACACCGGGGAGCTGTTTTTT,CASSDPGGYTGELFF
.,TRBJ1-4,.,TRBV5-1,TGCGCCAGCAGCTTGGACGGGAATAATGAAAAACTGTTTTTT,CASSLDGNNEKLFF
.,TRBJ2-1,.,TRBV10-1,TGCGCCAGCAGCGGACAGTCCGACAATGAGCAGTTCTTC,CASSGQSDNEQFF
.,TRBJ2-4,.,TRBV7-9,TGTGCCAGCAGCTTAGCACAAGGTCGGGGGGCTGGAGCCAAAAACATTCAGTACTTC,CASSLAQGRGAGAKNIQYF
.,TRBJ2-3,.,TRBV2,TGTGCCAGCAGTGAAGCGCTTCGGGCAGGGGTCGAAGATACGCAGTATTTT,CASSEALRAGVEDTQYF
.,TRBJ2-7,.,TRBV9,TGTGCCAGCAGCGTAGGAAGCCAACCGTATTACGAGCAGTACTTC,CASSVGSQPYYEQYF
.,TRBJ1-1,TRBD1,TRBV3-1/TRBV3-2,TGTGCCAGCAGCCAAGGGGACAGACTGAACACTGAAGCTTTCTTT,CASSQGDRLNTEAFF
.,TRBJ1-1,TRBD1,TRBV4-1,TGCGCCAGCAGCCAAGGGACCCCGAGGGGGCGGAACACTGAAGCTTTCTTT,CASSQGTPRGRNTEAFF
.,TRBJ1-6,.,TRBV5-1,TGCGCCAGCAGGAAGGCAGGGATGAATTCACCCCTCCACTTT,CASRKAGMNSPLHF
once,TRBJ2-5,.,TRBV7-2,TGTGCCAGCAGCCCCGGAGGGGGCCGGGAGACCCAGTACTTC,CASSPGGGRETQYF
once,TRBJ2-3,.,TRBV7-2,TGTGCCAGCAGCTTACAGGGGAGGGCAGATACGCAGTATTTT,CASSLQGRADTQYF
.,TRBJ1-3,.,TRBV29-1,TGCAGCGTTGAAGATCGCGAAAAGCCCGAACTTGGGCGAAACACCATATATTTT,CSVEDREKPELGRNTIYF
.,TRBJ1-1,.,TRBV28,TGTGCCAGCAGTTTATTGGGGGGGGCTCTACGTACTGAAGCTTTCTTT,CASSLLGGALRTEAFF
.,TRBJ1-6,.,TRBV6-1,TGTGCCAGCAGTGAAGGAGGGAATTCACCCCTCCACTTT,CASSEGGNSPLHF
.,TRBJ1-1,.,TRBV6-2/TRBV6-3,TGTGCCAGCAGTTACTCCGTCGGGGGTGAAGCTTTCTTT,CASSYSVGGEAFF
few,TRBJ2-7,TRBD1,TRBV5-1,TGCGCCAGCAGCCCGACAGGGAACACCTACGAGCAGTACTTC,CASSPTGNTYEQYF
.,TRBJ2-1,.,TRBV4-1,TGCGCCAGCAGCCGAATCCCGAGCGATGAGCAGTTCTTC,CASSRIPSDEQFF
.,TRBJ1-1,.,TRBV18,TGTGCCAGCTCCCAAATTCTGACAGGTAACACTGAAGCTTTCTTT,CASSQILTGNTEAFF